This T cell receptor (beta chain) was recovered during a study of cytomegalovirus exposure and HLA in healthy donors. Notes on the study in general: The study listed roughly 160 cytomegalovirus-associated TCR beta chains. CMV antigen specificity was confirmed in vitro for three CMV-associated chains.

Germline V lookup: CDR1 SGHNT, CDR2 YYREEE (reference sequence). The V gene end was trimmed by 1 base and the J gene end by 0 bases; junction bases not matched to a gene: 12. The CDR3 length is 18 residues. Libraries were prepared by immunoSEQ multiplex PCR; TCRdb keeps only in-frame clonotypes and omits some of them. Of some 130,000 clones listed, approximately 91% are singletons. In regard to this clone: What it recognizes is unknown.

Sequences were obtained from PBMCs. This TCR derives from a man aged 25 to 45 in good health and CMV-seronegative. The rearrangement uses TRBV5-4 and TRBJ2-7; 8 bases match TRBD1. The CDR3, as DNA: TGTGCCAGCAGCTTGTTCGACAGGGGAGGACTCCACTCCTACGAGCAGTACTTC. Its translation is CASSLFDRGGLHSYEQYF. The full variable domain, with the rest looked up from reference TRBV5-4 and TRBJ2-7, is ETGVTQSPTHLIKTRGQQVTLRCSSQSGHNTVSWYQQALGQGPQFIFQYYREEENGRGNFPPRFSGLQFPNYSSELNVNALELDDSALYLCASSLFDRGGLHSYEQYFGPGTRLTVT.